The next 8 T cell receptor beta chains were all read from a single sample in a study of early T cells in non-severe SARS-CoV-2 infection. TCRdb processed the 5' RACE reads anew with MiXCR; each CDR3 protein has one entry. The sample holds tens of thousands of distinct CDR3 sequences, about 13% seen once. The sample was whole blood. The receptors come from an adult who was a healthcare worker with PCR-confirmed SARS-CoV-2 infection or an uninfected control (not recorded which).

This clonotype was picked up a small number of times. The V gene is TRBV7-9, the J gene TRBJ2-7; maybe TRBD1 (5 bases). Germline V gene lookup returns CDR1 SEHNR and CDR2 FQNEAQ (reference sequence). CDR3 length equals 16 residues. Trimming removed 0 bases at V and 2 bases at J, with 14 bases between. CDR3 amino acids: CASSLAETARPYEQYF. In DNA form, the CDR3 reads TGTGCCAGCAGCTTAGCCGAGACAGCAAGACCCTACGAGCAGTACTTC.

This clonotype was counted many times. The chain recombines TRBV19 with TRBJ2-7; D is possibly TRBD2 (5 bases). Trimming removed 1 base from V and 0 bases from J, with 10 bases in between. CDR3 size: 15 residues. Germline assignment: CDR1 LNHDA and CDR2 SQIVND (reference sequence). This CDR3 is CASSIVTGISYEQYF. Written as DNA, the CDR3 is TGTGCCAGTAGTATAGTTACCGGGATCTCCTACGAGCAGTACTTC.

The table lists this clonotype with many counts. The chain has TRBV2 and TRBJ2-5, with a tentative D call TRBD1 (5 bases). Trimming cost V 4 bases and J 3 bases, with 6 bases left between them. CDR3 length equals 12 residues. CDR1 is SNHLY, CDR2 FYNNEI, per germline. The CDR3 DNA reads TGTGCCAGCAGTGTGACAGAAGAGACCCAGTACTTC. It codes for CASSVTEETQYF.

Only a few counts were recorded for this clonotype. The chain combines TRBV7-2 with TRBJ2-5, with D possibly being TRBD2 (5 bases). CDR3 length: 14 amino acids. V was pared by 3 bases and J by 5 bases, with 13 bases between. CDR1 and CDR2 from the germline V gene are SGHTA and FQGNSA. The CDR3 region has the DNA TGTGCCAGCAGCTTTCGCGCTAGCTATGAGACCCAGTACTTC. Translated, it gives CASSFRASYETQYF.

This clonotype appeared many times. The chain recombines TRBV10-3 with TRBJ2-7; D uncertain. V was shortened by 0 bases and J by 4 bases, with 13 bases between the two germline ends. Germline V gene sequence: CDR1 ENHRY, CDR2 SYGVKD. This CDR3 has 15 amino acids. The CDR3 region is CAISESESSKYEQYF. The CDR3 DNA follows: TGTGCCATCAGTGAGTCTGAAAGTTCGAAATACGAGCAGTACTTC.

V is TRBV25-1 and J is TRBJ2-7; tentatively, D is TRBD1 (5 bases). CDR1 and CDR2 from the germline V gene are MGHDK and SYGVNS. The CDR3 covers 13 residues. Trimming removed 2 bases from V and 3 bases from J, with 8 bases in between. In DNA, the CDR3 is TGTGCCAGCAGTGAAATAGGGGACTACGAGCAGTACTTC. It translates to CASSEIGDYEQYF.

This clonotype was observed at least ten times. V and J are TRBV7-2 and TRBJ2-1; TRBD2 aligns across 9 bases. The CDR3 is made up of 15 amino acids. Per germline, CDR1 SGHTA and CDR2 FQGNSA. Trimming removed 5 bases from V and 4 bases from J; junction bases left unmatched: 6. DNA for the CDR3: TGTGCCAGCAGCCCCGGGACTAGCACGTACAATGAGCAGTTCTTC. Translated: CASSPGTSTYNEQFF.

This clonotype showed up many times. The rearrangement joins TRBV28 to TRBJ1-1, with a weak D call TRBD1 (5 bases). The CDR3 length is 16 residues. Germline V gives CDR1 MDHEN, CDR2 SYDVKM. The germline V and J ends were trimmed by 5 bases and 0 bases, with 16 bases remaining between them. CDR3 loop: CASSPDRPFMNTEAFF. The CDR3 DNA reads TGTGCCAGCAGTCCCGACAGACCGTTCATGAACACTGAAGCTTTCTTT.